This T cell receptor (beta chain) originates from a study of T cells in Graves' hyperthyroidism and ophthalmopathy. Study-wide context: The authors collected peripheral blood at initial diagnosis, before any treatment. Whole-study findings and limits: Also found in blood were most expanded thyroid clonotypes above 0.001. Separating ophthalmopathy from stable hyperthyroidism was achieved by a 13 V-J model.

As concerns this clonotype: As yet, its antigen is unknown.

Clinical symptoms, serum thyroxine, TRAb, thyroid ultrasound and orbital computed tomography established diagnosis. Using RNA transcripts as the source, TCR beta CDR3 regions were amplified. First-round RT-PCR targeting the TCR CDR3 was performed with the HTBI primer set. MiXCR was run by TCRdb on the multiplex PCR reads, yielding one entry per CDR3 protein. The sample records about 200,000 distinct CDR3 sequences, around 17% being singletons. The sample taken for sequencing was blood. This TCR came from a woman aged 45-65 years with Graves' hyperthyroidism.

The CDR3: CASSLQGYEPQHF. The CDR3 DNA reads TGTGCCAGCAGTTTACAGGGGTATGAGCCCCAGCATTTT. The V call is TRBV27, the J call TRBJ1-5, with a tentative D call TRBD1 (6 bases). Trimming left V 2 bases short and J 8 bases short, with 10 bases between. This CDR3 comprises 13 residues. Germline V lookup: CDR1 MNHEY, CDR2 SMNVEV (reference sequence).